This T cell receptor beta chain is drawn from a study of molecular identifiers for immune sequencing clone quantification. V lost 7 bases to trimming and J lost 4 bases; unmatched junction nucleotides: 9. The CDR3 has 16 amino acids. CDR1 is SGHTA and CDR2 is FQGNSA in the germline V gene. This clonotype was counted ten times or more. The target antigen is unknown. One entry per CDR3 protein, called by TCRdb with MiXCR from the PCR reads. The repertoire consists of about 32,000 distinct CDR3 sequences, with about 19% occurring once and the leading ten covering approximately 1%. Study-wide results and caveats: Clone sizes that are highly expanded could be underestimated when identical TCR molecules share a barcode.

The sample comprised naive CD8+ T cells from blood, with Jurkat cell RNA spiked in. Indicated subset: FACS-sorted CD8+CD4-CCR7+CD45RA+ naive T cells. The sequence came from a human donor in good health. Some libraries in this study had Jurkat cell RNA spiked in. The chain carries TRBV7-2 and TRBJ2-2, with 10 bases aligning to TRBD2. DNA for the CDR3: TGTGCCAGCACGCTAGCGGGGGCACGACTCACCGGGGAGCTGTTTTTT. It encodes CASTLAGARLTGELFF. The complete variable domain, with remaining parts taken from reference TRBV7-2 and TRBJ2-2, reads GAGVSQSPSNKVTEKGKDVELRCDPISGHTALYWYRQSLGQGLEFLIYFQGNSAPDKSGLPSDRFSAERTGGSVSTLTIQRTQQEDSAVYLCASTLAGARLTGELFFGEGSRLTVL.